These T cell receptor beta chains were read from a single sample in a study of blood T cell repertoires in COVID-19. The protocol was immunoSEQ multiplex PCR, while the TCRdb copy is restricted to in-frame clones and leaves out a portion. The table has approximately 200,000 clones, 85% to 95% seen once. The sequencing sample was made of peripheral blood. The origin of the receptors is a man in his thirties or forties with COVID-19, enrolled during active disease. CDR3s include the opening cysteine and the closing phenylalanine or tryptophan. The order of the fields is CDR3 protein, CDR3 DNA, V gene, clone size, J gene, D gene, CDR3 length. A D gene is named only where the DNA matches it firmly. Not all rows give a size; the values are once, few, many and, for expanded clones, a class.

CDR3 protein: CASSRRDRGHTEAFF
CDR3 DNA: TGTGCCAGCAGCCGCCGGGACAGGGGGCACACTGAAGCTTTCTTT
V gene: TRBV3-1/TRBV3-2
clone size: NA
J gene: TRBJ1-1
D gene: TRBD1
CDR3 length: 15

CDR3 protein: CASSLDRAGNSPLHF
CDR3 DNA: TGTGCCAGCAGTCTGGACAGGGCCGGGAATTCACCCCTCCACTTT
V gene: TRBV6-5
clone size: NA
J gene: TRBJ1-6
D gene: TRBD1
CDR3 length: 15

CDR3 protein: CASSPRQGRGTDTQYF
CDR3 DNA: TGTGCCAGCAGCCCCCGACAGGGGAGGGGAACAGATACGCAGTATTTT
V gene: TRBV3-1/TRBV3-2
clone size: once
J gene: TRBJ2-3
D gene: NA
CDR3 length: 16

CDR3 protein: CASSGQDQPQHF
CDR3 DNA: TGTGCCAGCAGTGGGCAGGATCAGCCCCAGCATTTT
V gene: TRBV2
clone size: NA
J gene: TRBJ1-5
D gene: NA
CDR3 length: 12

CDR3 protein: CASSQVGREGYTF
CDR3 DNA: TGTGCCAGCAGCCAGGTCGGTCGGGAGGGCTACACCTTC
V gene: TRBV5-6
clone size: NA
J gene: TRBJ1-2
D gene: NA
CDR3 length: 13

CDR3 protein: CASSGEGTSWETQYF
CDR3 DNA: TGCGCCAGCAGTGGGGAGGGCACGTCATGGGAGACCCAGTACTTC
V gene: TRBV5-1
clone size: NA
J gene: TRBJ2-5
D gene: TRBD2
CDR3 length: 15

CDR3 protein: CASHRGQNYGYTF
CDR3 DNA: TGTGCCAGCCACAGGGGGCAGAACTATGGCTACACCTTC
V gene: TRBV5-6
clone size: NA
J gene: TRBJ1-2
D gene: TRBD1
CDR3 length: 13

CDR3 protein: CASSEALRLAGAQTTDTQYF
CDR3 DNA: TGTGCCAGCAGTGAAGCGCTTAGGCTAGCGGGGGCCCAAACCACAGATACGCAGTATTTT
V gene: TRBV2
clone size: NA
J gene: TRBJ2-3
D gene: TRBD2
CDR3 length: 20

CDR3 protein: CASRYPREGADEKLFF
CDR3 DNA: TGTGCAAGTCGCTACCCGCGAGAGGGTGCTGATGAAAAACTGTTTTTT
V gene: TRBV12-2
clone size: NA
J gene: TRBJ1-4
D gene: NA
CDR3 length: 16

CDR3 protein: CASRQRTGGAEAFF
CDR3 DNA: TGTGCCAGCAGACAACGGACAGGGGGCGCTGAAGCTTTCTTT
V gene: TRBV6-5
clone size: NA
J gene: TRBJ1-1
D gene: TRBD1
CDR3 length: 14

CDR3 protein: CASSVGTPYNEQFF
CDR3 DNA: TGTGCCAGCAGCGTAGGGACACCCTACAATGAGCAGTTCTTC
V gene: TRBV9
clone size: once
J gene: TRBJ2-1
D gene: NA
CDR3 length: 14

CDR3 protein: CASSFGGLDDEQYF
CDR3 DNA: TGTGCCAGCAGCTTCGGGGGGCTCGACGACGAGCAGTACTTC
V gene: TRBV11-3
clone size: NA
J gene: TRBJ2-7
D gene: NA
CDR3 length: 14

CDR3 protein: CASSTTGGNPNGYTF
CDR3 DNA: TGTGCCAGCAGTACAACAGGGGGCAATCCAAATGGCTACACCTTC
V gene: TRBV6-2/TRBV6-3
clone size: NA
J gene: TRBJ1-2
D gene: TRBD1
CDR3 length: 15

CDR3 protein: CASSSLRAMTGGQFGYTF
CDR3 DNA: TGTGCCAGTAGTTCCCTTCGGGCGATGACAGGGGGCCAGTTTGGCTACACCTTC
V gene: TRBV19
clone size: NA
J gene: TRBJ1-2
D gene: TRBD1
CDR3 length: 18

CDR3 protein: CASSGDRGHGELFF
CDR3 DNA: TGCGCCAGCAGTGGGGACAGGGGCCACGGGGAGCTGTTTTTT
V gene: TRBV10-1
clone size: NA
J gene: TRBJ2-2
D gene: TRBD1
CDR3 length: 14

CDR3 protein: CASSVGGGGDTQYF
CDR3 DNA: TGTGCCAGCAGCGTAGGCGGTGGAGGGGATACGCAGTATTTT
V gene: TRBV9
clone size: NA
J gene: TRBJ2-3
D gene: NA
CDR3 length: 14

CDR3 protein: CASSPRLAGDYEQYF
CDR3 DNA: TGTGCCAGCTCACCGAGGCTAGCGGGGGATTACGAGCAGTACTTC
V gene: TRBV18
clone size: NA
J gene: TRBJ2-7
D gene: TRBD2
CDR3 length: 15

CDR3 protein: CASSQDLVESNEKLFF
CDR3 DNA: TGTGCCAGCAGCCAAGACCTGGTTGAGAGCAATGAAAAACTGTTTTTT
V gene: TRBV4-2
clone size: once
J gene: TRBJ1-4
D gene: NA
CDR3 length: 16

CDR3 protein: CASSQGTGINQPQHF
CDR3 DNA: TGCGCCAGCAGCCAAGGGACAGGGATCAATCAGCCCCAGCATTTT
V gene: TRBV5-1
clone size: NA
J gene: TRBJ1-5
D gene: TRBD1
CDR3 length: 15

CDR3 protein: CASSPDGALEGTIYF
CDR3 DNA: TGCGCCAGCAGCCCTGACGGGGCCTTGGAGGGCACCATATATTTT
V gene: TRBV5-1
clone size: NA
J gene: TRBJ1-3
D gene: NA
CDR3 length: 15

CDR3 protein: CASIGPGQGIDTQYF
CDR3 DNA: TGTGCCAGCATCGGACCGGGACAGGGGATAGATACGCAGTATTTT
V gene: TRBV5-6
clone size: once
J gene: TRBJ2-3
D gene: TRBD1
CDR3 length: 15

CDR3 protein: CASSHRWGYTF
CDR3 DNA: TGTGCCAGCAGCCACAGGTGGGGCTACACCTTC
V gene: TRBV3-1/TRBV3-2
clone size: NA
J gene: TRBJ1-2
D gene: NA
CDR3 length: 11

CDR3 protein: CASSGGRQGNYYGYTF
CDR3 DNA: TGTGCCAGCAGTGGGGGGAGACAGGGAAACTACTATGGCTACACCTTC
V gene: TRBV6-1
clone size: NA
J gene: TRBJ1-2
D gene: TRBD1
CDR3 length: 16

CDR3 protein: CASSIPLSRSTDTQYF
CDR3 DNA: TGTGCCAGTAGTATTCCCCTCAGCAGGAGCACAGATACGCAGTATTTT
V gene: TRBV19
clone size: NA
J gene: TRBJ2-3
D gene: NA
CDR3 length: 16

CDR3 protein: CASSRSTGGFNEQFF
CDR3 DNA: TGTGCCAGCAGCCGATCCACAGGGGGGTTCAATGAGCAGTTCTTC
V gene: TRBV6-5
clone size: NA
J gene: TRBJ2-1
D gene: TRBD1
CDR3 length: 15

CDR3 protein: CSVDLPSHYNEQFF
CDR3 DNA: TGCAGCGTTGATCTTCCTAGCCACTACAATGAGCAGTTCTTC
V gene: TRBV29-1
clone size: NA
J gene: TRBJ2-1
D gene: NA
CDR3 length: 14

CDR3 protein: CASSLDGTSGGADTQYF
CDR3 DNA: TGTGCCAGCAGCTTGGACGGGACTAGCGGGGGGGCAGATACGCAGTATTTT
V gene: TRBV5-4
clone size: NA
J gene: TRBJ2-3
D gene: TRBD2
CDR3 length: 17

CDR3 protein: CASSSSDRGDYGYTF
CDR3 DNA: TGTGCCAGCAGCTCATCGGACAGGGGAGACTATGGCTACACCTTC
V gene: TRBV9
clone size: NA
J gene: TRBJ1-2
D gene: TRBD1
CDR3 length: 15

CDR3 protein: CAWSVLDTGELFF
CDR3 DNA: TGTGCCTGGAGTGTGCTAGACACCGGGGAGCTGTTTTTT
V gene: TRBV30
clone size: NA
J gene: TRBJ2-2
D gene: NA
CDR3 length: 13

CDR3 protein: CASSFTSGVVDTQYF
CDR3 DNA: TGTGCCAGCAGCTTTACTAGCGGGGTAGTTGATACGCAGTATTTT
V gene: TRBV7-2
clone size: NA
J gene: TRBJ2-3
D gene: TRBD2
CDR3 length: 15

CDR3 protein: CASSRVFDKVDSNYGYTF
CDR3 DNA: TGCGCCAGCAGTCGCGTATTCGACAAAGTGGACAGTAACTATGGCTACACCTTC
V gene: TRBV23-1
clone size: NA
J gene: TRBJ1-2
D gene: NA
CDR3 length: 18

CDR3 protein: CASSPDLTGGAQPQHF
CDR3 DNA: TGCGCCAGCAGCCCGGACTTGACAGGGGGCGCACAGCCCCAGCATTTT
V gene: TRBV5-1
clone size: NA
J gene: TRBJ1-5
D gene: TRBD1
CDR3 length: 16

CDR3 protein: CASSYNEGGDTEAFF
CDR3 DNA: TGTGCCAGCAGTTACAATGAGGGAGGGGACACTGAAGCTTTCTTT
V gene: TRBV6-5
clone size: NA
J gene: TRBJ1-1
D gene: NA
CDR3 length: 15

CDR3 protein: CSARQGYEQYF
CDR3 DNA: TGCAGTGCTAGACAGGGGTACGAGCAGTACTTC
V gene: TRBV20-1
clone size: NA
J gene: TRBJ2-7
D gene: NA
CDR3 length: 11

CDR3 protein: CASTDRGQGHEKLFF
CDR3 DNA: TGTGCCAGCACCGACCGGGGACAGGGGCATGAAAAACTGTTTTTT
V gene: TRBV6-6
clone size: NA
J gene: TRBJ1-4
D gene: TRBD1
CDR3 length: 15

CDR3 protein: CASSVGPGGINEKLFF
CDR3 DNA: TGTGCCAGCAGCGTAGGGCCGGGAGGCATCAATGAAAAACTGTTTTTT
V gene: TRBV9
clone size: NA
J gene: TRBJ1-4
D gene: NA
CDR3 length: 16

CDR3 protein: CASSLSGLGAQYF
CDR3 DNA: TGTGCCAGCAGTTTATCAGGGCTCGGGGCCCAGTACTTC
V gene: TRBV27
clone size: NA
J gene: TRBJ2-5
D gene: NA
CDR3 length: 13

CDR3 protein: CASSSSSGELFF
CDR3 DNA: TGTGCCAGCAGCTCCTCCTCCGGGGAGCTGTTTTTT
V gene: TRBV7-3
clone size: NA
J gene: TRBJ2-2
D gene: NA
CDR3 length: 12

CDR3 protein: CASSSAGGPNTGELFF
CDR3 DNA: TGTGCCAGCAGCTCCGCAGGGGGTCCGAACACCGGGGAGCTGTTTTTT
V gene: TRBV11-2
clone size: NA
J gene: TRBJ2-2
D gene: TRBD1
CDR3 length: 16

CDR3 protein: CAWSGGTGGNHEQYF
CDR3 DNA: TGTGCCTGGAGTGGCGGGACAGGGGGTAACCACGAGCAGTACTTC
V gene: TRBV30
clone size: NA
J gene: TRBJ2-7
D gene: TRBD1
CDR3 length: 15